This T cell receptor beta chain was retrieved from a study of cytomegalovirus exposure and HLA in healthy donors. General study findings and limits: The authors listed roughly 150 TCR beta chains as cytomegalovirus-associated. Among TCR beta chains of equal frequency, HLA-associated ones were more clonally expanded in a later analysis.

V gave up 1 base and J gave up 4 bases, with 13 bases separating them. The CDR3 contains 14 residues. Germline CDR1 is SQVTM and CDR2 is ANQGSEA. The PCR used 60 Vbeta and 13 Jbeta primers. Here immunoSEQ multiplex PCR was the method, and the copy in TCRdb shows in-frame clones only, minus some. The sample lists 170,000 or so clones, around 77% occurring once. Notes on this clone: Its matching antigen is unknown.

Source material: PBMCs. The sequence was collected from a woman aged 45-65 years in good health and CMV-seropositive. V and J are TRBV29-1 and TRBJ1-2; possibly TRBD1 for D (5 bases). The DNA of the CDR3 is TGCAGCGTTGAAGTAGGGGCTCCCGTCTATGGCTACACCTTC. It encodes CSVEVGAPVYGYTF.